Below are 14 T cell receptor beta chains sequenced from a single sample in a study of blood T cell repertoires in COVID-19. Generated by immunoSEQ multiplex PCR, the TCRdb table keeps only in-frame clones and is missing some. The data show under 200,000 clones, around 87% seen once. Sequencing used peripheral blood. These receptors originate from a man aged 55 to 70 with COVID-19, enrolled during active disease.

CDR3 DNA sequence: TGTGCCAGCAGTTACGACGGGGGAGTTGGTGAGCAGTTCTTC. This encodes CASSYDGGVGEQFF. The chain recombines TRBV6-5 with TRBJ2-1; perhaps TRBD2 as D (6 bases). The CDR3 is 14 amino acids. V lost 2 bases, J lost 9 bases, and 14 bases lay in between. Germline V gene data show CDR1 as MNHEY and CDR2 as SVGAGI.

This clone was seen only a few times. In nucleotides, the CDR3 is TGTGCCAGTAGTCCTACGCGGGGGGGCCGGAATGAGCAGTTCTTC. It is translated as CASSPTRGGRNEQFF. The chain combines TRBV7-9 with TRBJ2-1, with 9 bases lining up with TRBD2. Germline V CDR1 and CDR2: SEHNR, FQNEAQ (reference sequence). This CDR3 comprises 15 residues. After removal of 9 bases from V and 7 bases from J, the junction contained 13 bases not matched to a gene. Full variable domain (outside the CDR3, taken from reference TRBV7-9 and TRBJ2-1): DTGVSQNPRHKITKRGQNVTFRCDPISEHNRLYWYRQTLGQGPEFLTYFQNEAQLEKSRLLSDRFSAERPKGSFSTLEIQRTEQGDSAMYLCASSPTRGGRNEQFFGPGTRLTVL.

The genes are TRBV24-1 and TRBJ2-1, with D perhaps TRBD2 (5 bases). From germline, CDR1 is KGHDR and CDR2 SFDVKD. CDR3 length: 14 amino acids. V lost 1 base and J lost 5, with 8 bases in between. The CDR3 DNA reads TGTGCCACCAGTGATTTCCGGGATAACAATGAGCAGTTCTTC. It codes for CATSDFRDNNEQFF.

J is TRBJ2-5 and V is TRBV19; a possible D gene is TRBD1 (6 bases). The CDR3 extends over 13 amino acids. The V end lost 6 bases, the J end lost 2 bases, and 10 bases lay between the germline ends. Per germline, CDR1 LNHDA and CDR2 SQIVND (reference sequence). In nucleotides, the CDR3 is TGTGCCAGTAGCAAACAGGGTCAAGAGACCCAGTACTTC. It translates to CASSKQGQETQYF.

The genes are TRBV24-1 and TRBJ1-2; 7 bases fit TRBD1. J lost 4 bases, V lost 3 bases, and 7 bases had no gene match. The CDR3 is made up of 15 amino acids. CDR1 and CDR2 from the germline V gene are KGHDR and SFDVKD. The CDR3: CATSDPKQGIYGYTF. The CDR3 nucleotides read TGTGCCACCAGTGATCCCAAACAGGGGATCTATGGCTACACCTTC.

This chain connects TRBV29-1 to TRBJ2-5; no clear D gene. From germline, CDR1 is SQVTM and CDR2 ANQGSEA. The CDR3 is made up of 12 amino acids. Trimming removed 8 bases from V and 5 bases from J, with 15 bases in between. The CDR3 protein is CSFFRGWETQYF. The CDR3 region has the DNA TGCAGCTTCTTCCGAGGCTGGGAGACCCAGTACTTC.

The chain links TRBV2 to TRBJ1-5, with D possibly being TRBD1 (5 bases). Germline V CDR1 and CDR2: SNHLY, FYNNEI. There are 16 residues in the CDR3. The ends were cut back, 5 bases at V and 6 bases at J, with 20 bases in the middle. CDR3 region: CASSSRDLHLTQPQHF. Here the CDR3 DNA reads TGTGCCAGCAGTAGCAGGGATCTCCACTTAACTCAGCCCCAGCATTTT.

The gene calls are TRBV19 and TRBJ1-2; TRBD1 agrees at 9 bases. This CDR3 contains 16 residues. V was clipped by 6 bases and J by 1 base; unmatched bases: 9. The germline V gene encodes CDR1 LNHDA and CDR2 SQIVND (reference sequence). In nucleotides, the CDR3 is TGTGCCAGTAGCACCGGGACAGGGACGGATAACTATGGCTACACCTTC. Protein: CASSTGTGTDNYGYTF.

This chain links TRBV27 with TRBJ1-5; 7 positions agree with TRBD1. The germline V gene has CDR1 MNHEY and CDR2 SMNVEV (reference sequence). Trimming took 2 bases from V and 1 from J; bases not matched to a gene: 2. This CDR3 has 15 amino acids. This chain's CDR3 is CASSLDRVSNQPQHF. The CDR3 DNA reads as TGTGCCAGCAGTTTAGACAGGGTAAGCAATCAGCCCCAGCATTTT.

The chain has TRBV27 and TRBJ2-5; D remains ambiguous. Between the trimmed V and J ends, which lost 3 bases and 5 bases, there was a span of 10 bases. The germline V gene encodes CDR1 MNHEY and CDR2 SMNVEV (reference sequence). There are 13 residues in the CDR3. The CDR3 coding sequence is TGTGCCAGCAGTTTTGGTGGGCCCGAGACCCAGTACTTC. Its protein is CASSFGGPETQYF.

The V call is TRBV7-3, the J call TRBJ2-1, with 9 bases aligning to TRBD1. Trimming cost V 5 bases and J 1 base; bases outside gene matches: 3. CDR1 and CDR2 (germline): SGHTA, FQGTGA. The CDR3 totals 15 residues. The CDR3 spells CASSAGTGSYNEQFF. The CDR3 DNA sequence: TGTGCCAGCAGCGCCGGGACAGGGTCCTACAATGAGCAGTTCTTC.

V and J are TRBV5-1 and TRBJ2-7; D gene unclear. CDR1 SGHRS and CDR2 YFSETQ come from the germline V gene. V was cut by 1 base and J by 4 bases, with 12 bases left in between. The CDR3 has 14 residues. CDR3 sequence reads: CASSLISGSYEQYF. The CDR3 DNA sequence: TGCGCCAGCAGCTTGATTTCAGGCTCTTACGAGCAGTACTTC.

In its sample, this clone was seen once. The chain is built from TRBV11-2 and TRBJ2-5; 10 positions agree with TRBD2. The CDR3 sequence is 16 residues long. The germline V gene has CDR1 SGHAT and CDR2 FQNNGV. The V segment lost 3 bases and the J segment 1 base; nucleotides outside the gene matches: 5. The CDR3 bases are TGTGCCAGCAGCTTCTTAGCGGGGGGCACCCAAGAGACCCAGTACTTC. Translated: CASSFLAGGTQETQYF. Full variable domain (remainder filled in from reference TRBV11-2 and TRBJ2-5): EAGVAQSPRYKIIEKRQSVAFWCNPISGHATLYWYQQILGQGPKLLIQFQNNGVVDDSQLPKDRFSAERLKGVDSTLKIQPAKLEDSAVYLCASSFLAGGTQETQYFGPGTRLLVL.

The J gene is TRBJ2-2, the V gene TRBV29-1; D not certain. Germline V gives CDR1 SQVTM, CDR2 ANQGSEA. The V and J ends lost 7 bases and 7 bases respectively, with 10 bases between them. The CDR3 totals 11 residues. The CDR3 nucleotides are TGCAGCGCCCTCTCGGTCGGGGAGCTGTTTTTT. Translation: CSALSVGELFF.